The 3 T cell receptor beta chains in this list originate from one sample, sequenced in a study of vaccination effects on CD4 cells after COVID-19 (dated by TCRdb to between 2021 and 2024). In the ViraFEST assay, PBMC were stimulated with viral peptide pools, and TCR sequencing was then used to find antigen-specific CD4+ T cell clonotypes based on their expansion. After around ten days of culture, CD4+ T cells were isolated with the EasySep CD4+ T cell isolation kit. Participants received two doses of either the BNT162b2 or the mRNA-1273 mRNA SARS-CoV-2 vaccine. These receptors' antigens are unknown. Receptor amplification or capture employed the immunoSEQ multiplex PCR assay. TCRdb mirrors the immuneACCESS table, restricted to in-frame sequences. Some clones are absent from its copies; in checked studies, under half trace to an unresolved V gene, and the reason for the others is unknown. The table for this sample lists approximately 30,000 clones; less than 75% of them were counted only once. Of the sample, 10% falls within the top ten clones.

The material was CD4+ T cells from PBMCs cultured with HCoV-NL63 spike peptides, obtained after COVID-19 vaccination. According to the study, the label for this sample's cell subset or site signals: HCoV-NL63 spike overlapping peptide pool stimulation. These receptors all stem from a human donor who received a COVID-19 vaccine.

This rearrangement joins TRBV5-1 to TRBJ2-7; D unclear. This CDR3 is 12 amino acids long. The germline CDR1 and CDR2 sequences are SGHRS and YFSETQ. The V and J ends lost 0 bases and 6 bases respectively, with 7 bases between them. This CDR3 is CASSLDTPEQYF. In DNA, the CDR3 is TGCGCCAGCAGCTTGGACACCCCCGAGCAGTACTTC.

The chain recombines TRBV7-8 with TRBJ2-7, with a possible D match to TRBD2 (5 bases). With 5 bases removed from V and 0 bases from J, the gap between germline ends came to 14 bases. Germline loops: CDR1 SGHVS, CDR2 FQNEAQ. The CDR3 runs to 15 residues. CDR3: CASSPRRTISYEQYF. CDR3 DNA: TGTGCCAGCAGCCCTAGGAGGACCATCTCCTACGAGCAGTACTTC.

The chain carries TRBV2 and TRBJ1-2, with 7 bases lining up with TRBD1. V shed 6 bases and J 4 bases; nucleotides not matched to a gene: 5. The CDR3 spans 13 residues. Germline assignment: CDR1 SNHLY and CDR2 FYNNEI. CDR3 nucleotides: TGTGCCAGCAGCGTAGACAGGGCCTATGGCTACACCTTC. Amino acids: CASSVDRAYGYTF.